What follows describes a single T cell receptor (beta chain). The data belong to a study of blood T cell repertoires in COVID-19. Study-level information: From T cells, B-cell-depleted T cells, or PBMCs came the material, which was cDNA or gDNA.

Enrollees, about 18 to 95 years old, lived in 25 or so US areas. Contact with a PCR-confirmed or clinician-diagnosed COVID-19 case occurred within 2 weeks of entry. J gave up 5 bases and V 5 bases, and 7 bases lay outside the gene matches. The CDR3 length is 15 residues. The germline V gene has CDR1 SGHNT and CDR2 YENEEA. Per the authors' pipeline: Amplification from reference gene primers served as the basis for estimated nucleated cell counts. The assay was immunoSEQ multiplex PCR, and TCRdb's table has in-frame clones only and misses some. Clone size and V and J calls were adopted from that table, with D and trimming inferred from the DNA. The table includes about 350,000 clones, about nine tenths detected once.

The TCR sequence derives from a woman in her twenties or thirties who had been exposed to COVID-19. This sequence joins TRBV11-3 and TRBJ2-7; TRBD2 matches at 12 bases. Sequenced: PBMCs or T cells enriched from blood (not recorded which). CDR3 amino acids: CASSPRLAGDHEQYF. CDR3 sequence (DNA): TGTGCCAGCAGCCCAAGACTAGCGGGAGATCACGAGCAGTACTTC.